Listed here are 6 T cell receptor beta chains from one sample, sequenced in a study of beta chain features in type 1 diabetes. Expressed TCRB transcripts were sequenced because the entire RNA isolate underwent reverse transcription. Clones were read by immunoSEQ multiplex PCR, and TCRdb kept only the in-frame ones, dropping some. The sample records more than 150,000 clones, 9% to 10% being singletons. Material: central memory CD4+ T cells from blood. Receptors were obtained from a woman aged 18-29 years in good health.

This sequence joins TRBV7-6 and TRBJ1-5, with TRBD1 matching over 8 bases. Germline V gives CDR1 SGHVS, CDR2 FNYEAQ. Unmatched junction bases numbered 8, after V lost 5 bases and J lost 11 bases. The CDR3 is made up of 13 amino acids. The CDR3 region is CASSADRASAQHF. The CDR3 DNA reads as TGTGCCAGCAGCGCGGACAGGGCTTCGGCCCAGCATTTT.

The V and J genes are TRBV6-5 and TRBJ2-4, with D perhaps TRBD2 (7 bases). CDR1 and CDR2 (germline): MNHEY, SVGAGI. The ends were cut back, 0 bases at V and 6 bases at J, with 12 bases in the middle. This CDR3 contains 15 residues. CDR3 residues: CASSYSAGAGNIQYF. The CDR3, as DNA: TGTGCCAGCAGTTACTCGGCGGGGGCTGGAAACATTCAGTACTTC.

This rearrangement joins TRBV5-1 to TRBJ2-5, with TRBD2 identical over 8 bases. V lost 0 bases and J lost 5; bases outside the gene matches: 6. CDR1 and CDR2 from the germline V gene are SGHRS and YFSETQ. The CDR3 contains 15 residues. CDR3 nucleotides: TGCGCCAGCAGCTTGGCACTAGCGGTAGGGGAGACCCAGTACTTC. Its protein product is CASSLALAVGETQYF.

This clone was seen more than once but under ten times. The CDR3 nucleotides read TGTGCCAGCAGCTCCCCGGGACTAGCGGGAGAATTGTCCCAGTACTTC. Translating gives CASSSPGLAGELSQYF. The gene calls are TRBV7-9 and TRBJ2-5; 14 bases map to TRBD2. The CDR3 loop spans 16 amino acids. The V gene end was trimmed by 4 bases and the J gene end by 9 bases; junction bases not matched to a gene: 10. CDR1 SEHNR and CDR2 FQNEAQ come from the germline V gene (reference sequence). The variable domain in full, with the rest retrieved from reference TRBV7-9 and TRBJ2-5, is DTGVSQNPRHKITKRGQNVTFRCDPISEHNRLYWYRQTLGQGPEFLTYFQNEAQLEKSRLLSDRFSAERPKGSFSTLEIQRTEQGDSAMYLCASSSPGLAGELSQYFGPGTRLLVL.

The chain joins TRBV6-5 to TRBJ1-2; 8 bases align to TRBD1. Trimming removed 3 bases from V and 7 bases from J; junction bases left unmatched: 7. In germline, CDR1 is MNHEY, CDR2 SVGAGI. There are 14 residues in the CDR3. This CDR3 reads CASSYRFQGAGYTF. The CDR3 region has the DNA TGTGCCAGCAGTTATCGTTTCCAGGGGGCTGGCTACACCTTC.

The genes are TRBV18 and TRBJ2-7; 7 bases align to TRBD2. The CDR3 contains 13 residues. Germline V gives CDR1 KGHSH, CDR2 LQKENI. V shed 7 bases and J 7 bases; nucleotides not matched to a gene: 10. DNA for the CDR3: TGTGCCAGCTTCGACGGGACTAAGGGGGAGCAGTACTTC. This codes for CASFDGTKGEQYF.